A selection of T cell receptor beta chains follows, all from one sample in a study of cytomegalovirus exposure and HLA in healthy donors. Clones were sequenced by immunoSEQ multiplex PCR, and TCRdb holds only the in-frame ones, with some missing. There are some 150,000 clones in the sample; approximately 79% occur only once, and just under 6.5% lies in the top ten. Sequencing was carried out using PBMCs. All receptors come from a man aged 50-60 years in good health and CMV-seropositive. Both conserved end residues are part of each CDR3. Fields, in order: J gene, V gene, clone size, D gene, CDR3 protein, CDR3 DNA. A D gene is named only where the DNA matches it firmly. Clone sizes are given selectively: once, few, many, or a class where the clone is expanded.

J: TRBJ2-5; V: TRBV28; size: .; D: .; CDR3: CASSTSGSQETQYF; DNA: TGTGCCAGCAGTACTAGTGGGAGCCAAGAGACCCAGTACTTC
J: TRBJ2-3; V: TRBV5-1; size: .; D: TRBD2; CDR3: CASSLGLAGDSADTQYF; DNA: TGCGCCAGCAGCCTCGGACTAGCGGGAGATAGTGCAGATACGCAGTATTTT
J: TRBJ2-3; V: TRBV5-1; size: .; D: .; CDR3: CASSLNGRTASTDTQYF; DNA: TGCGCCAGCAGCTTGAACGGGCGGACAGCTAGCACAGATACGCAGTATTTT
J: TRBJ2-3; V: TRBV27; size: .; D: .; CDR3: CASAWGLSTDTQYF; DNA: TGTGCCAGCGCCTGGGGACTCAGCACAGATACGCAGTATTTT
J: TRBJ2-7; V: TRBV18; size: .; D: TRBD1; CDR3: CASSPTPGTGLYEQYF; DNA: TGTGCCAGCTCACCGACCCCGGGGACAGGGCTGTACGAGCAGTACTTC
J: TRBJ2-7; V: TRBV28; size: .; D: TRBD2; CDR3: CASRRGTSGRNEQYF; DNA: TGTGCCAGCAGGCGCGGGACTAGCGGGAGAAACGAGCAGTACTTC
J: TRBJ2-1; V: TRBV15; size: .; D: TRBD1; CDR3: CATRRDRAVGEQFF; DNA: TGTGCCACCAGGAGGGACAGGGCCGTAGGGGAGCAGTTCTTC
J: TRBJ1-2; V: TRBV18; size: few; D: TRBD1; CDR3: CASSQGGGNYGYTF; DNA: TGTGCCAGCTCCCAAGGGGGCGGAAACTATGGCTACACCTTC
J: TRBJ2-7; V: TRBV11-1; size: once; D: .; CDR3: CASSSSGQGRNYEQYF; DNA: TGTGCCAGCAGCTCAAGCGGGCAGGGAAGGAACTACGAGCAGTACTTC
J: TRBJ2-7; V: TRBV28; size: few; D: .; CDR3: CASSLDGREQYF; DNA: TGTGCCAGCAGTTTAGATGGGCGCGAGCAGTACTTC
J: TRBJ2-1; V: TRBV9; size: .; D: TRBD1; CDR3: CASSATGGGSRNEQFF; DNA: TGTGCCAGCAGCGCCACAGGGGGCGGGTCGCGGAATGAGCAGTTCTTC
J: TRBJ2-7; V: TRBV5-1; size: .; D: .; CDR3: CASSLSPPSVEQYF; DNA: TGCGCCAGCAGCTTGTCACCTCCCTCGGTCGAGCAGTACTTC
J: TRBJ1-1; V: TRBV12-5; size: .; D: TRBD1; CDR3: CASGLANPRGSANTEAFF; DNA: TGTGCTAGTGGTTTGGCCAACCCCAGGGGGTCGGCCAACACTGAAGCTTTCTTT
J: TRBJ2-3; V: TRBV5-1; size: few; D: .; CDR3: CASSLRGAQDTQYF; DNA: TGCGCCAGCAGCTTGCGCGGGGCACAAGATACGCAGTATTTT
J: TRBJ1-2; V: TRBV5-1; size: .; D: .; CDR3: CASSWGSPGDDGYTF; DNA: TGCGCCAGCAGCTGGGGGTCGCCAGGGGACGATGGCTACACCTTC
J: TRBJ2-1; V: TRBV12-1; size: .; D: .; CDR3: CASSFLGTRFDEQFF; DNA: TGTGCCAGCAGCTTCCTCGGGACTAGATTTGACGAGCAGTTCTTC
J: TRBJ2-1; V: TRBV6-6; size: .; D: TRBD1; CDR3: CASSSAGGLHNEQFF; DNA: TGTGCCAGCAGCTCCGCAGGGGGCTTACACAATGAGCAGTTCTTC
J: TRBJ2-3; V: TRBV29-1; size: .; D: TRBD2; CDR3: CSVVDSSGSTDTQYF; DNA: TGCAGCGTCGTAGATAGTAGCGGGAGCACAGATACGCAGTATTTT
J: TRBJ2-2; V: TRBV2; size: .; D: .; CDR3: CASSVTRGITGELLF; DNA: TGTGCCAGCAGCGTGACTAGAGGAATCACCGGGGAGCTGCTTTTT
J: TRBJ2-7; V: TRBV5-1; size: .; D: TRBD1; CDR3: CASSWGGTGLRSYEQYF; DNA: TGCGCCAGCAGCTGGGGCGGGACAGGCCTTCGATCCTACGAGCAGTACTTC
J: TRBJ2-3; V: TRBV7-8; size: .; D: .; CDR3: CASSRRTDTQYF; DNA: TGTGCCAGCAGCCGGAGGACAGATACGCAGTATTTT
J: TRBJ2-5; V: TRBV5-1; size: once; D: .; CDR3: CASSLEGRGETQYF; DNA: TGCGCCAGCAGCTTGGAAGGGAGGGGGGAGACCCAGTACTTC
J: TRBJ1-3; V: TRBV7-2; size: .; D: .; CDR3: CASSLVQGDTIYF; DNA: TGTGCCAGCAGCTTAGTACAGGGAGACACCATATATTTT
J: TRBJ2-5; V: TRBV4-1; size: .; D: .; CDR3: CASSVGPPTEETQYF; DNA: TGCGCCAGCAGCGTTGGGCCTCCGACGGAAGAGACCCAGTACTTC
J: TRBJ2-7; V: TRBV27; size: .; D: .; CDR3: CASSLSRYFLGEQYF; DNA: TGTGCCAGCAGTTTATCGAGATATTTCCTAGGCGAGCAGTACTTC
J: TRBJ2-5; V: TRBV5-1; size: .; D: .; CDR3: CASSLGGTASETQYF; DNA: TGCGCCAGCAGCTTGGGCGGGACAGCCTCTGAGACCCAGTACTTC
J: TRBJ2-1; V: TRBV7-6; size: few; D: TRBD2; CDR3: CASSPDGRSYNEQFF; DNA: TGTGCCAGCAGCCCCGACGGGAGGTCCTACAATGAGCAGTTCTTC
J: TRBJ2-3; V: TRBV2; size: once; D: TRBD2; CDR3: CASSALLAGGPYSTDTQYF; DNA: TGTGCCAGCAGTGCACTACTAGCGGGAGGGCCCTATAGCACAGATACGCAGTATTTT
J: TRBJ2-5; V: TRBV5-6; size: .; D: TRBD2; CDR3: CASSLVGTSVSMKQYF; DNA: TGTGCCAGCAGCTTGGTAGGGACTAGCGTCTCTATGAAGCAGTACTTC
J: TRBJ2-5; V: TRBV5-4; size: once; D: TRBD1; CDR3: CASSTTGDETQYF; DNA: TGTGCCAGCAGCACGACAGGGGATGAGACCCAGTACTTC
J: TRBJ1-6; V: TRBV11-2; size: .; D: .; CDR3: CASSLVRGSPLHF; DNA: TGTGCCAGCAGCTTAGTCAGGGGATCACCCCTCCACTTT
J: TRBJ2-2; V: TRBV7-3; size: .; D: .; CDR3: CASSSDTGELFF; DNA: TGTGCCAGCAGCTCCGACACCGGGGAGCTGTTTTTT
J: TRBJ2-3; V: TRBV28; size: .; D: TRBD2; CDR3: CASSSPLGTSGVGDTQYF; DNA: TGTGCCAGCAGTTCGCCCCTTGGGACTAGCGGGGTGGGGGATACGCAGTATTTT
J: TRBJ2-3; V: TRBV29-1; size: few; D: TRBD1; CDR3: CSVEGWTGEDTQYF; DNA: TGCAGCGTTGAGGGCTGGACAGGGGAAGATACGCAGTATTTT
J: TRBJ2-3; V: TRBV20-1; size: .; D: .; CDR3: CRDSPDTQYF; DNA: TGCAGGGACAGCCCAGATACGCAGTATTTT
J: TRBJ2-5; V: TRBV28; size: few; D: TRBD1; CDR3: CASSRTGMGTQYF; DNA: TGTGCCAGCAGCCGGACAGGGATGGGGACCCAGTACTTC
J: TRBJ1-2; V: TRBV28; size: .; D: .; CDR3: CASSPRGASYGYTF; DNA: TGTGCCAGCAGTCCACGGGGGGCGAGTTATGGCTACACCTTC
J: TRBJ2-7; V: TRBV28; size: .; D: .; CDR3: CASSLPLLYEQYF; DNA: TGTGCCAGCAGTTTACCCCTTTTATACGAGCAGTACTTC
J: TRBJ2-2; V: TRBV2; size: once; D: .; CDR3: CASSLLGGDTGELFF; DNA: TGTGCCAGCAGCCTCTTAGGCGGGGACACCGGGGAGCTGTTTTTT
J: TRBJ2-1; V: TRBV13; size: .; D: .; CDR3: CASSSPQGRYNEQFF; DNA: TGTGCCAGCAGCTCGCCTCAGGGGCGCTACAATGAGCAGTTCTTC
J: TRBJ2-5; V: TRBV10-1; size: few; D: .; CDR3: CASSEGQYQETQYF; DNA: TGCGCCAGCAGTGAGGGACAGTACCAAGAGACCCAGTACTTC
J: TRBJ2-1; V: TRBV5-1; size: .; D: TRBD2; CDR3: CASSLARGRPYNEQFF; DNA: TGCGCCAGCAGCTTGGCCCGCGGGAGGCCGTACAATGAGCAGTTCTTC
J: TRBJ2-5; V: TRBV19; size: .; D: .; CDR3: CASSIGASSQETQYF; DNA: TGTGCCAGTAGTATAGGGGCTAGCAGCCAAGAGACCCAGTACTTC
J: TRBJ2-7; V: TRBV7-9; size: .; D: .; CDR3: CSSADPRDFSYEQYF; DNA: TGTTCCAGCGCTGATCCCAGGGACTTTTCCTACGAGCAGTACTTC